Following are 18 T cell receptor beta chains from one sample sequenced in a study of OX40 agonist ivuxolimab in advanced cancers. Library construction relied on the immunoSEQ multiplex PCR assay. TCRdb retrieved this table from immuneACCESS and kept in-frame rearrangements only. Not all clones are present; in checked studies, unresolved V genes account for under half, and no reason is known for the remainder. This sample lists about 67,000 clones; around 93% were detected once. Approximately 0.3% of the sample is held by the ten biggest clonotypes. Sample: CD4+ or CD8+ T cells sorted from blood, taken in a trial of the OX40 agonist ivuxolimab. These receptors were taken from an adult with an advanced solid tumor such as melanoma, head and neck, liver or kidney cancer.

The CDR3, as DNA: TGTGCCAGCAGCCTCACCCAGGGGGTAACTGAAGCTTTCTTT. This sequence encodes CASSLTQGVTEAFF. This chain links TRBV2 with TRBJ1-1, with 7 positions matching TRBD1. The CDR3 length is 14 residues. The V and J ends lost 6 bases and 5 bases, in that order; junction bases with no gene match: 9. Per the germline V gene, CDR1 is SNHLY and CDR2 is FYNNEI.

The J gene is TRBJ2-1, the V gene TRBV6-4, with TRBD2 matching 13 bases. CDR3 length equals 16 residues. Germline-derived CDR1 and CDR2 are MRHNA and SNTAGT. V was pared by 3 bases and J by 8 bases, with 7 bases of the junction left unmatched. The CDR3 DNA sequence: TGTGCCAGCAGTGATGTTTGGACTAGCGGGAGTTATGAGCAGTTCTTC. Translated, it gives CASSDVWTSGSYEQFF.

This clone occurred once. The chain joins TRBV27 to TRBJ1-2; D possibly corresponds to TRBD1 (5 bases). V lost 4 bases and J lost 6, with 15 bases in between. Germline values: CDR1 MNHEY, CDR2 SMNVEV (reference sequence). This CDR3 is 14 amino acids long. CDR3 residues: CASSYRAGSDGYTF. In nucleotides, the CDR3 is TGTGCCAGCAGTTATCGGGCAGGGTCGGATGGCTACACCTTC.

CDR3 nucleotide sequence: TGTGCCAGTATGGCGTATGGCGGGACAGGATCAGATACGCAGTATTTT. Protein: CASMAYGGTGSDTQYF. This chain connects TRBV19 to TRBJ2-3; 8 bases map to TRBD1. Germline V CDR1 and CDR2: LNHDA, SQIVND (reference sequence). This CDR3 spans 16 amino acids. Unmatched junction bases numbered 13, after V lost 7 bases and J lost 4 bases.

The CDR3 coding sequence is TGCGCCAGCAGCCAACCCATAAGGGGCAATGAGCAGTTCTTC. Amino acid sequence: CASSQPIRGNEQFF. The rearrangement links TRBV4-1 to TRBJ2-1, with D possibly TRBD1 on 5 matching bases. Looked up from germline, CDR1 is MGHRA and CDR2 is YSYEKL. The CDR3 spans 14 residues. Trimming took off 2 bases at V and 6 bases at J, with 11 bases between the two ends.

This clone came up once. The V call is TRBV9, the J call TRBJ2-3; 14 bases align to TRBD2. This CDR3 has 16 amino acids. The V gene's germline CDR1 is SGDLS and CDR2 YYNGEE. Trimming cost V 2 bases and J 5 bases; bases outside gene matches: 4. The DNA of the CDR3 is TGTGCCAGCAGCGTGGCGGGACTAGCGGGAGTAGATACGCAGTATTTT. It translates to CASSVAGLAGVDTQYF.

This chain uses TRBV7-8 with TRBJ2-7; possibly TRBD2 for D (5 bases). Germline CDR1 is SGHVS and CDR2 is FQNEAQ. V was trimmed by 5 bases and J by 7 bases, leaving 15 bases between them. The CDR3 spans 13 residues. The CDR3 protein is CASSEGPYVEQYF. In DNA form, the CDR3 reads TGTGCCAGCAGCGAGGGCCCTTACGTTGAGCAGTACTTC.

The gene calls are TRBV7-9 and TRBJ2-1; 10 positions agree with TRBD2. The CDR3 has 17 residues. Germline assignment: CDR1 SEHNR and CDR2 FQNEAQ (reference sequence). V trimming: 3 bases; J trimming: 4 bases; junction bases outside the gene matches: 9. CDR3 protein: CASSFGTRTSGYNEQFF. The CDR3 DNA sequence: TGTGCCAGCAGCTTTGGAACTAGGACTAGCGGTTACAATGAGCAGTTCTTC.

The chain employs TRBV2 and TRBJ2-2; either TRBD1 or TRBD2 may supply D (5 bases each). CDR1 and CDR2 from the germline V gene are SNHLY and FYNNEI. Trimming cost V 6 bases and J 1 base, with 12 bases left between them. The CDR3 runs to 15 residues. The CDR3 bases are TGTGCCAGCAGGAGGGAGCAGGGGAACACCGGGGAGCTGTTTTTT. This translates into CASRREQGNTGELFF.

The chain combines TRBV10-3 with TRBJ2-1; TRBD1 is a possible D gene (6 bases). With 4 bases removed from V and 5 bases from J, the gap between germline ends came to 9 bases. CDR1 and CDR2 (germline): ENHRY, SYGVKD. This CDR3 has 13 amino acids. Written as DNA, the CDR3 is TGTGCCATCAGTGGGACAGTCAACAATGAGCAGTTCTTC. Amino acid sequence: CAISGTVNNEQFF.

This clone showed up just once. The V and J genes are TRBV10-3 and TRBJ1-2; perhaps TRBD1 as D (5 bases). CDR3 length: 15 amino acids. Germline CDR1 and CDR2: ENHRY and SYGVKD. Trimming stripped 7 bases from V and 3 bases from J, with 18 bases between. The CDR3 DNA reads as TGTGCCATCACCGGAGGGGCAGGGAAAGACTATGGCTACACCTTC. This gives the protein CAITGGAGKDYGYTF.

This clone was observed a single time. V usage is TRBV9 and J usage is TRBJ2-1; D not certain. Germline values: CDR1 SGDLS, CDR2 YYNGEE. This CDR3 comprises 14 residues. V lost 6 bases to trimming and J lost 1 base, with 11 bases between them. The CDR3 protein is CASTSGISYNEQFF. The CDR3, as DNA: TGTGCCAGCACCTCTGGGATATCCTACAATGAGCAGTTCTTC.

In DNA form, the CDR3 reads TGTGCCAGCAGCCTCGACAGTATAGTCTACGAGCAGTACTTC. Its protein is CASSLDSIVYEQYF. The genes are TRBV6-5 and TRBJ2-7, with D tentatively TRBD1 (5 bases). The CDR3 covers 14 residues. V was cut by 6 bases and J by 3 bases, with 15 bases left in between. Germline V gene data show CDR1 as MNHEY and CDR2 as SVGAGI.

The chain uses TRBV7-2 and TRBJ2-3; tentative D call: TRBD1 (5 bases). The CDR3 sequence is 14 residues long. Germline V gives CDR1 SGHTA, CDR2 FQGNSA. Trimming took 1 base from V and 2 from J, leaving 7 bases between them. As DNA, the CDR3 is TGTGCCAGCAGCTTAGACAGGATCACAGATACGCAGTATTTT. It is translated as CASSLDRITDTQYF.

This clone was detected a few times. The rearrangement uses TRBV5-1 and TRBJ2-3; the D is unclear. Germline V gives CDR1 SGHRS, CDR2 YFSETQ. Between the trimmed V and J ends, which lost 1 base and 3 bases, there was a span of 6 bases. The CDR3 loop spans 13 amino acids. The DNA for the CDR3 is TGCGCCAGCAGCTTGCCAGGAACAGATACGCAGTATTTT. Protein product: CASSLPGTDTQYF.

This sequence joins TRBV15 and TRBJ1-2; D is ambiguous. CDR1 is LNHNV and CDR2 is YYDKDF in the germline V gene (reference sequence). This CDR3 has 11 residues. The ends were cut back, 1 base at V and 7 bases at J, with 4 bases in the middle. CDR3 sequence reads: CATSRGPGYTF. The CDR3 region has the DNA TGTGCCACCAGCAGAGGACCTGGCTACACCTTC.

CDR3 loop: CASSLGAGITEAFF. CDR3 DNA: TGTGCCAGCAGCTTAGGGGCAGGGATCACTGAAGCTTTCTTT. The chain couples TRBV7-2 to TRBJ1-1, with D possibly being TRBD1 (5 bases). Germline assignment: CDR1 SGHTA and CDR2 FQGNSA. CDR3 length: 14 amino acids. V shed 1 base and J shed 4 bases, with 10 bases lying between them.

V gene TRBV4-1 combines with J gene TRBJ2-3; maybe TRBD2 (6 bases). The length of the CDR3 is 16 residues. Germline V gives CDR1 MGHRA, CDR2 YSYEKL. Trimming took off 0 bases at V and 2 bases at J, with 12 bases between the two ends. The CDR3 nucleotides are TGCGCCAGCAGCCAAGACGGGGGACTCAACACAGATACGCAGTATTTT. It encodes CASSQDGGLNTDTQYF.